Listed here is a single T cell receptor beta chain. The antigen remains unidentified. Clones were sequenced by immunoSEQ multiplex PCR, and TCRdb holds only the in-frame ones, with some missing. The sample carries about 170,000 clones, 85% to 90% recorded once. The sample comes from a study of T cell responses to AZD1222 COVID-19 vaccine. This CDR3 has 10 amino acids. With 10 bases clipped from V and 8 bases from J, the junction kept 4 bases outside the gene matches. Per germline, CDR1 MNHEY and CDR2 SVGAGI. Study results and limitations: Just a handful of AZD1222 recipients tested seropositive at baseline. Donors in the cohort were predominantly white British and more often female, and clonal diversity was possibly underestimated.

The J gene is TRBJ1-1, the V gene TRBV6-5; 7 positions match TRBD1. The sequence came from an adult who received the MenACWY meningococcal vaccine as a control. Sequenced here: peripheral blood, sampled 28 days after the second dose of the MenACWY control vaccine. The CDR3 nucleotides read TGTGCCACCCGGGACAGCGAAGCTTTCTTT. Translated: CATRDSEAFF.